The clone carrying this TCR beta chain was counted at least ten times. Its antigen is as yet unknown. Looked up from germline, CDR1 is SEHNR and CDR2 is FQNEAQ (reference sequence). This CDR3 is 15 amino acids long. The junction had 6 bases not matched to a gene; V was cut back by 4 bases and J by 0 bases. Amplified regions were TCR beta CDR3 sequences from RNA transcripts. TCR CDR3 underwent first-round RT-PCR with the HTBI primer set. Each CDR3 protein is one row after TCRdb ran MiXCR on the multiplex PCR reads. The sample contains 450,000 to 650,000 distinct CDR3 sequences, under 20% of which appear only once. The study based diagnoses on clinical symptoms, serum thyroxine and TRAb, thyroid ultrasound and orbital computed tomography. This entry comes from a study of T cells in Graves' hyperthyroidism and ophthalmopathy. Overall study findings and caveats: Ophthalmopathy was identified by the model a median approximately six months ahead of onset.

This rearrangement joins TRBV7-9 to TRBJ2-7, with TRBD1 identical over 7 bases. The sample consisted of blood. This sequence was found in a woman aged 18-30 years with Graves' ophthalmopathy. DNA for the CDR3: TGTGCCAGCAGCTCGTCCGGGACAGCCTCCTACGAGCAGTACTTC. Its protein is CASSSSGTASYEQYF.